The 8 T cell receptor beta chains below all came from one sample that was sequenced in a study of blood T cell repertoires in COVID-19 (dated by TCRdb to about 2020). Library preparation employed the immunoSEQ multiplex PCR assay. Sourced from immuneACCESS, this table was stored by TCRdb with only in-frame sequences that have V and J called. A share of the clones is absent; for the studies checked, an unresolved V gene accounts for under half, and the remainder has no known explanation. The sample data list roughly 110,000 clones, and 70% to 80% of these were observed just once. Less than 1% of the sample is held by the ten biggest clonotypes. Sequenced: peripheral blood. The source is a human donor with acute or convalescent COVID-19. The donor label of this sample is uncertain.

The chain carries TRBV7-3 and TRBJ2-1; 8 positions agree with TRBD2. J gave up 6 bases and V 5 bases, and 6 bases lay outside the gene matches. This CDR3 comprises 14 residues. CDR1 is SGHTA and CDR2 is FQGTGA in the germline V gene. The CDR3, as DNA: TGTGCCAGCAGCCACGGGACTAGTTCCAATGAGCAGTTCTTC. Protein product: CASSHGTSSNEQFF.

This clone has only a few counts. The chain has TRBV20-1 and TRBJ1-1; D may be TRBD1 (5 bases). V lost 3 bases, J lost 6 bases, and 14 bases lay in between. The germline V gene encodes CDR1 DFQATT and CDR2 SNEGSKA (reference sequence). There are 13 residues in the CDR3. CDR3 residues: CSASPTGPSEAFF. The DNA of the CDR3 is TGCAGTGCTAGTCCAACAGGACCCTCTGAAGCTTTCTTT.

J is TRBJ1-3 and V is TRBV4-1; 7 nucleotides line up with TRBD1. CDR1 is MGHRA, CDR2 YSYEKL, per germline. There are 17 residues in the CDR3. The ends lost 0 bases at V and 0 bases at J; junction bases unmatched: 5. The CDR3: CASSQERTGSSGNTIYF. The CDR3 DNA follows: TGCGCCAGCAGCCAAGAAAGGACAGGCAGCTCTGGAAACACCATATATTTT.

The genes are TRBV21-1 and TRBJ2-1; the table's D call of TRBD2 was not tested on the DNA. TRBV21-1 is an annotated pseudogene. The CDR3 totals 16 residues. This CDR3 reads CASSNKGGGVGNEQFF. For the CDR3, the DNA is TGTGCCAGCAGCAACAAAGGGGGGGGAGTGGGGAATGAGCAGTTCTTC.

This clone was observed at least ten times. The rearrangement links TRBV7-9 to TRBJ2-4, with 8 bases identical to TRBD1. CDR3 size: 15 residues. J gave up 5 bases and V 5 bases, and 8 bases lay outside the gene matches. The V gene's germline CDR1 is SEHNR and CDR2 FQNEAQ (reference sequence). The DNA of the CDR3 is TGTGCCAGCAGCGTCGGACAGGGCTCGGAAAACATTCAGTACTTC. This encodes CASSVGQGSENIQYF.

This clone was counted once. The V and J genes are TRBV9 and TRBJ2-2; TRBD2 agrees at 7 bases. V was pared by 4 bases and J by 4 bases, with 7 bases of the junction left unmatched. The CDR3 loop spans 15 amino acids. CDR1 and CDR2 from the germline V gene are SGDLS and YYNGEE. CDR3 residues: CASSPGLLATGELFF. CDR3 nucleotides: TGTGCCAGCAGCCCGGGACTACTAGCCACCGGGGAGCTGTTTTTT. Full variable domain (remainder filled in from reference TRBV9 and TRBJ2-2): DSGVTQTPKHLITATGQRVTLRCSPRSGDLSVYWYQQSLDQGLQFLIQYYNGEERAKGNILERFSAQQFPDLHSELNLSSLELGDSALYFCASSPGLLATGELFFGEGSRLTVL.

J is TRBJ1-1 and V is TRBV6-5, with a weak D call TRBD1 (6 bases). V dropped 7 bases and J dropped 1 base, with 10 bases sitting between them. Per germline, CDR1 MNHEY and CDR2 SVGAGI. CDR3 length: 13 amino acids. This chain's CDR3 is CASKSTGNTEAFF. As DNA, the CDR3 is TGTGCCAGCAAATCGACAGGGAACACTGAAGCTTTCTTT.

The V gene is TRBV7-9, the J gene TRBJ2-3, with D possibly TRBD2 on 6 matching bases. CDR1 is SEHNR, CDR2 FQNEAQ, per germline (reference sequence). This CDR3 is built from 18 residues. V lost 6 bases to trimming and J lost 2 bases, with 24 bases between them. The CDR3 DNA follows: TGTGCCAGCAGTCCATCCCTCGGGGGTACACGCTCCACAGATACGCAGTATTTT. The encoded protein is CASSPSLGGTRSTDTQYF.